These T cell receptor beta chains were read from a single sample in a study of T cell repertoires in cytomegalovirus infection. A single record per CDR3 protein comes from TCRdb applying MiXCR to the reads. The table has 150,000 to 200,000 distinct CDR3 sequences, about a tenth seen once. Specimen: PBMCs. These receptors were collected from a human donor in good health (CMV status not recorded). Some clones in this sample may be carry-over from other donors' samples. CDR3s leave out the opening cysteine and the closing phenylalanine or tryptophan. Fields, in order: V gene, J gene, CDR3 protein.

>TRBV19|TRBJ2-6
ASSIDRSGTTYSGANVLT
>TRBV7-2|TRBJ2-1
ASSFNLGQSSYNEQF
>TRBV28|TRBJ1-6
ASSSRRTGSSPLH
>TRBV12-3/TRBV12-4|TRBJ1-1
ASSLVPGQGGGTEAF
>TRBV7-2|TRBJ1-4
ASSNRGLEKLF
>TRBV4-1|TRBJ1-2
ASSQEGHSAYGYT
>TRBV12-3/TRBV12-4|TRBJ1-1
ASSFRGWGTEAF
>TRBV3-1|TRBJ2-1
ASSQDPSSAGI
>TRBV2|TRBJ1-5
ASSPDRSGSNQPQH
>TRBV14|TRBJ2-5
ASSQGRRAISETQY
>TRBV6-1|TRBJ2-1
ASSNASSGRHEQF
>TRBV7-2|TRBJ2-1
ASSPQLAGGTNEQF
>TRBV28|TRBJ2-7
ASSRPGQGIYEQY
>TRBV7-2|TRBJ2-1
ASSRLASYNEQF
>TRBV6-2/TRBV6-3|TRBJ2-2
ASSYGLAGRTGELF
>TRBV7-9|TRBJ2-7
ASSPHPPGLSTGEQY
>TRBV19|TRBJ2-7
ASSEQGPSYEEY
>TRBV5-1|TRBJ2-3
ASSLGLSGVTDTQY
>TRBV7-9|TRBJ2-1
ASSSQYPSGSDEQF
>TRBV18|TRBJ2-3
ASSPKASGADTQY
>TRBV7-2|TRBJ1-1
ASSSGQGRTEAF
>TRBV19|TRBJ2-1
ASSIDRLAAGNEQF
>TRBV7-9|TRBJ2-4
ASRRFLGESKNIQY
>TRBV11-2|TRBJ2-5
ASSLEAGGEETQY
>TRBV29-1|TRBJ1-3
SGAPNRTRGNTIY
>TRBV25-1|TRBJ2-5
ASSRDGTAQETQY
>TRBV9|TRBJ2-1
ASSVGAGSYNEQF
>TRBV7-2|TRBJ1-2
ASSLSEAFGYT
>TRBV27|TRBJ2-1
ASSPTGTSGSGEQF
>TRBV6-5|TRBJ2-3
ASSPAAGGPY
>TRBV28|TRBJ1-1
ASIGWEIEAF
>TRBV6-2/TRBV6-3|TRBJ1-1
ASKVSTGDNTEAF
>TRBV6-2/TRBV6-3|TRBJ2-2
ASSHYRAYDTGELF
>TRBV19|TRBJ1-6
ASSIRGRNSPLH
>TRBV28|TRBJ2-7
ASSLYRGAPPLYEQY
>TRBV18|TRBJ2-2
ASSPLAGGTGELF
>TRBV7-2|TRBJ1-3
ASSLNLLSGNTIY
>TRBV6-2/TRBV6-3|TRBJ2-1
ASRHTGLEQF
>TRBV7-2|TRBJ2-2
ASSSDRNTGELF
>TRBV28|TRBJ2-7
ASSLYDYRNEQY
>TRBV7-2|TRBJ2-1
ASRQGALYNEQF
>TRBV11-2|TRBJ2-3
ASSLVWEAGTGAWRTDTQY
>TRBV29-1|TRBJ1-1
SVDWNTEAF
>TRBV24-1|TRBJ2-5
ATSASGLAEEETQY
>TRBV24-1|TRBJ2-5
ATSSLAGDRETQY
>TRBV6-2/TRBV6-3|TRBJ2-1
ASSVGSSTYNEQF